These 11 T cell receptor beta chains share one sample of origin, sequenced in a study of blood T cell repertoires in COVID-19. TCRdb keeps only in-frame clones here, not all; method: immunoSEQ multiplex PCR. The sample gives 150,000 to 180,000 clones, roughly 80% of which show up once; around 28% is in the top ten. Sequences were obtained from peripheral blood. These receptors originate from a woman aged 55 to 70 with acute or convalescent COVID-19.

This sequence joins TRBV9 and TRBJ1-6, with 11 bases aligning to TRBD1. This CDR3 region has 15 residues. Germline CDR1 reads SGDLS; CDR2 reads YYNGEE. Trimming at V came to 3 bases and at J to 13 bases, leaving 9 bases not matched to a gene. CDR3 sequence (DNA): TGTGCCAGCAGCGACGGGACAGGGGGAAGATCCCCCCTCCACTTT. Residues: CASSDGTGGRSPLHF.

CDR3 in amino acids: CASRTGVGAETQYF. The CDR3 region has the DNA TGCGCCAGCAGGACAGGGGTTGGGGCAGAGACCCAGTACTTC. V is TRBV5-1 and J is TRBJ2-5; TRBD1 aligns across 8 bases. The CDR3 consists of 14 residues. Trimming cost V 5 bases and J 4 bases; bases outside gene matches: 7. Germline CDR1 is SGHRS and CDR2 is YFSETQ.

The rearrangement joins TRBV3-1 (or the pseudogene TRBV3-2) to TRBJ1-5; maybe TRBD1 (6 bases). CDR3 length: 16 amino acids. CDR1 is LGHDT and CDR2 is YNNKEL in the germline V gene (reference sequence). V was clipped by 6 bases and J by 0 bases, with 15 bases between them. CDR3: CASSLGHLYSNQPQHF. The CDR3 nucleotides read TGTGCCAGCAGTCTGGGACACCTCTATAGCAATCAGCCCCAGCATTTT.

The J gene is TRBJ1-1, the V gene TRBV18; 7 nucleotides match TRBD1. The CDR3 consists of 17 residues. Germline V gene lookup returns CDR1 KGHSH and CDR2 LQKENI. Trimming at V came to 3 bases and at J to 3 bases, leaving 13 bases not matched to a gene. The CDR3 is CASSPRSVGGADTEAFF. In DNA, the CDR3 is TGTGCCAGCTCACCCCGCAGTGTAGGGGGCGCGGACACTGAAGCTTTCTTT. The variable domain in full, with the rest retrieved from reference TRBV18 and TRBJ1-1, is NAGVMQNPRHLVRRRGQEARLRCSPMKGHSHVYWYRQLPEEGLKFMVYLQKENIIDESGMPKERFSAEFPKEGPSILRIQQVVRGDSAAYFCASSPRSVGGADTEAFFGQGTRLTVV.

V is TRBV28 and J is TRBJ2-2, with a possible D match to TRBD2 (6 bases). This CDR3 has 18 amino acids. Germline V gene data show CDR1 as MDHEN and CDR2 as SYDVKM. V was trimmed by 7 bases and J by 7 bases, leaving 28 bases between them. The CDR3 DNA follows: TGTGCCAGCAACCCGCTAGGACTATCGGTTAACACTGGCGGGGAGCTGTTTTTT. It encodes CASNPLGLSVNTGGELFF.

V is TRBV9 and J is TRBJ2-4, with 8 bases fitting TRBD1. This CDR3 is built from 13 residues. Per the germline V gene, CDR1 is SGDLS and CDR2 is YYNGEE. The V and J ends lost 5 bases and 8 bases, in that order; junction bases with no gene match: 6. CDR3 DNA sequence: TGTGCCAGCAGTAATACAGGGGGAGACATTCAGTACTTC. Its translation: CASSNTGGDIQYF.

The CDR3 region has the DNA TGTGCCATCAGTGAGTCTAATAGCGGGGGGACAGATACGCAGTATTTT. This translates into CAISESNSGGTDTQYF. The rearrangement links TRBV10-3 to TRBJ2-3, with TRBD2 matching 10 bases. Germline V gene data show CDR1 as ENHRY and CDR2 as SYGVKD. V lost 0 bases to trimming and J lost 3 bases; unmatched junction nucleotides: 3. The CDR3 sequence is 16 residues long.

V gene TRBV18 combines with J gene TRBJ2-3; 12 bases are shared with TRBD2. V gave up 4 bases and J gave up 3 bases; unmatched junction bases: 2. CDR1 and CDR2 from the germline V gene are KGHSH and LQKENI. The CDR3 consists of 15 residues. Here the CDR3 DNA reads TGTGCCAGCTCACTCGGACTAGCGGGGACAGATACGCAGTATTTT. It is translated as CASSLGLAGTDTQYF.

The chain combines TRBV12-3 or TRBV12-4 with TRBJ1-2, with D uncertain. Trimming removed 3 bases at V and 5 bases at J, with 7 bases between. This CDR3 comprises 12 residues. The CDR3 sequence is CASSFEGYGYTF. CDR3 nucleotide sequence: TGTGCCAGCAGTTTCGAGGGTTATGGCTACACCTTC.

This clone occurred a few times. The chain joins TRBV6-5 to TRBJ2-2; no definite D call. This CDR3 has 15 residues. Germline lookup yields CDR1 MNHEY and CDR2 SVGAGI. V shed 2 bases and J shed 0 bases, with 7 bases lying between them. The CDR3 nucleotides read TGTGCCAGCAGTTACGAGACTCCGAACACCGGGGAGCTGTTTTTT. It encodes CASSYETPNTGELFF.

CDR3 residues: CASSARRGLGYTF. The CDR3 DNA reads as TGTGCCAGCAGTGCACGCAGGGGGCTTGGCTACACCTTC. V and J are TRBV28 and TRBJ1-2; 8 positions agree with TRBD1. CDR3 length: 13 residues. J was trimmed by 7 bases and V by 5 bases; bases with no gene match: 6. The germline V gene has CDR1 MDHEN and CDR2 SYDVKM.